The T cell receptor beta chain described here comes from a study of blood T cell repertoires in COVID-19. Looking at the study overall: Sources were T cells, B-cell-depleted T cells, or PBMCs; the material itself was cDNA or gDNA.

Trimming pared 6 bases from V and 7 bases from J, leaving 18 bases between. Per germline, CDR1 SGHAT and CDR2 FQDESV (reference sequence). This CDR3 region has 14 residues. In the original workflow: Amplified reference gene primers provided the basis for estimating nucleated cell counts. Using immunoSEQ multiplex PCR, the repertoire was profiled, and TCRdb retains in-frame clones only, with some absent. Clone size and V and J calls were adopted from that table, with D and trimming inferred from the DNA. The profile covers a few hundred thousand clones, with approximately 86% appearing a single time and around 2.2% taken by the ten largest.

The TCR comes from a woman aged 45-65 years who had recovered from COVID-19. This sequence joins TRBV11-1 and TRBJ1-1, with no clear D. Material for sequencing was peripheral blood. The DNA for the CDR3 is TGTGCCAGCAGATTCCTGCCCTCCATCTATGAAGCTTTCTTT. Translating it yields CASRFLPSIYEAFF.